The next 25 T cell receptor beta chains were all read from a single sample in a study of cytomegalovirus exposure and HLA in healthy donors. Researchers ran the PCR with 60 Vbeta and 13 Jbeta primers. TCRdb keeps only in-frame clones here, not all; method: immunoSEQ multiplex PCR. This table holds approximately 200,000 clones, around 83% found once. Sequenced input: PBMCs. The receptors derive from a girl under 18 in good health and CMV-seronegative.

The chain combines TRBV7-6 with TRBJ1-5; D might be TRBD1 (6 bases). Trimming took 3 bases from V and 10 from J, leaving 25 bases between them. The CDR3 extends over 17 amino acids. Germline-derived CDR1 and CDR2 are SGHVS and FNYEAQ. The CDR3 DNA is TGTGCCAGCAGCTTTGGCACAGGGAAGTCTACCTTACATCCCCAGCATTTT. Protein sequence: CASSFGTGKSTLHPQHF. The whole variable domain, remainder taken from reference TRBV7-6 and TRBJ1-5, is GAGVSQSPRYKVTKRGQDVALRCDPISGHVSLYWYRQALGQGPEFLTYFNYEAQQDKSGLPNDRFSAERPEGSISTLTIQRTEQRDSAMYRCASSFGTGKSTLHPQHFGDGTRLSIL.

V gene TRBV7-9 combines with J gene TRBJ2-2, with 9 bases matching TRBD2. Germline-derived CDR1 and CDR2 are SEHNR and FQNEAQ (reference sequence). V shed 11 bases, J shed 6 bases, and the junction held 13 bases outside the gene matches. This CDR3 region has 15 residues. The CDR3 reads CAAALVAGDPGELFF. The CDR3, as DNA: TGTGCCGCAGCTCTCGTAGCGGGAGACCCCGGGGAGCTGTTTTTT.

The chain has TRBV28 and TRBJ1-2; TRBD1 is a possible D gene (6 bases). The V gene's germline CDR1 is MDHEN and CDR2 SYDVKM. V shed 5 bases and J shed 8 bases, with 24 bases lying between them. The CDR3 runs 16 residues. CDR3: CASSRVNLRGRGGYTF. The CDR3 region has the DNA TGTGCCAGCAGTCGTGTGAACCTCAGGGGCAGAGGAGGCTACACCTTC.

This rearrangement joins TRBV5-1 to TRBJ2-2; D uncertain. The CDR3 runs to 14 residues. CDR1 and CDR2 (germline): SGHRS, YFSETQ. V was trimmed by 4 bases and J by 4 bases, leaving 11 bases between them. CDR3 in DNA: TGCGCCAGCAGCAAACAGACCGCCACCGGGGAGCTGTTTTTT. Encoded protein: CASSKQTATGELFF.

The chain uses TRBV5-1 and TRBJ2-1, with 7 positions matching TRBD1. V was pared by 4 bases and J by 0 bases, with 4 bases of the junction left unmatched. The CDR3 has 15 amino acids. The germline CDR1 and CDR2 sequences are SGHRS and YFSETQ. CDR3 sequence: CASSEPGGSYNEQFF. CDR3 bases: TGCGCCAGCAGCGAACCAGGGGGCTCCTACAATGAGCAGTTCTTC.

V and J are TRBV14 and TRBJ2-7, with 7 bases matching TRBD1. Germline loops: CDR1 SGHDN, CDR2 FVKESK. The CDR3 is 16 amino acids. J lost 5 bases, V lost 4 bases, and 14 bases had no gene match. Written as DNA, the CDR3 is TGTGCCAGCAGCCGACCTGGACAGGCAAGAACAGACGAGCAGTACTTC. This gives the protein CASSRPGQARTDEQYF.

The CDR3 reads CASRGDREDTEAFF. The CDR3 bases are TGTGCCAGCCGTGGGGACAGGGAGGACACTGAAGCTTTCTTT. This sequence joins TRBV6-4 and TRBJ1-1, with 9 bases lining up with TRBD1. The CDR3 runs to 14 residues. The germline gives CDR1 MRHNA, CDR2 SNTAGT. J was trimmed by 3 bases and V by 8 bases; bases with no gene match: 7.

CDR3 region: CASSHSYEQYF. The CDR3 nucleotides are TGTGCCAGCAGCCATTCCTACGAGCAGTACTTC. The chain recombines TRBV7-2 with TRBJ2-7; D uncertain. This CDR3 contains 11 residues. The V end was cut by 5 bases, the J end by 1 base, with 3 bases between. Germline CDR1 and CDR2: SGHTA and FQGNSA.

V is TRBV29-1 and J is TRBJ2-7; 9 positions match TRBD2. This CDR3 region has 15 residues. The V gene's germline CDR1 is SQVTM and CDR2 ANQGSEA. Trimming cost V 7 bases and J 3 bases; bases outside gene matches: 13. The CDR3 protein is CSALGGASGDYEQYF. The CDR3 DNA follows: TGCAGCGCCCTCGGGGGGGCTAGCGGGGACTACGAGCAGTACTTC.

In this sample, this clone turned up once. V usage is TRBV28 and J usage is TRBJ1-5; 11 bases align to TRBD1. Losses at the gene ends were 5 bases for V and 2 bases for J; bases not matched to a gene: 14. CDR1 is MDHEN and CDR2 is SYDVKM in the germline V gene. The CDR3 runs 19 residues. Here the CDR3 DNA reads TGTGCCAGCAGTCATAGATATGGACAGGGGGCATGGGGCAATCAGCCCCAGCATTTT. Translated: CASSHRYGQGAWGNQPQHF.

The chain links TRBV25-1 to TRBJ2-2; the D gene is possibly TRBD2 (5 bases). This CDR3 has 16 amino acids. Germline V gene sequence: CDR1 MGHDK, CDR2 SYGVNS. V was pared by 2 bases and J by 5 bases, with 15 bases between. CDR3 sequence (DNA): TGTGCCAGCAGTGAACTAACGGGGAAGCATACCGGGGAGCTGTTTTTT. It specifies CASSELTGKHTGELFF. Together with reference TRBV25-1 and TRBJ2-2, the CDR3 gives the full variable domain: EADIYQTPRYLVIGTGKKITLECSQTMGHDKMYWYQQDPGMELHLIHYSYGVNSTEKGDLSSESTVSRIRTEHFPLTLESARPSHTSQYLCASSELTGKHTGELFFGEGSRLTVL.

J is TRBJ2-1 and V is TRBV7-6, with TRBD2 matching 9 bases. V dropped 5 bases and J dropped 1; count of bases not matched to a gene: 3. Germline CDR1 and CDR2: SGHVS and FNYEAQ. The CDR3 covers 15 residues. DNA for the CDR3: TGTGCCAGCAGCGCGGGAGGGCGATCCTACAATGAGCAGTTCTTC. This sequence encodes CASSAGGRSYNEQFF.

In this sample, this clone turned up once. The chain couples TRBV6-5 to TRBJ2-7; the D gene is possibly TRBD1 (6 bases). Germline V CDR1 and CDR2: MNHEY, SVGAGI. The CDR3 contains 16 residues. Deletions cut 0 bases from V and 3 bases from J, with 15 bases between. CDR3 in DNA: TGTGCCAGCAGTTACTCGAAACAGGGCCCTCTCTACGAGCAGTACTTC. It codes for CASSYSKQGPLYEQYF.

This chain uses TRBV7-6 with TRBJ2-7; 7 nucleotides agree with TRBD2. The germline V gene encodes CDR1 SGHVS and CDR2 FNYEAQ. V lost 5 bases to trimming and J lost 3 bases; unmatched junction nucleotides: 7. This CDR3 region has 14 residues. As DNA, the CDR3 is TGTGCCAGCAGCCGGGGGGACCGGAGCTACGAGCAGTACTTC. Its translation: CASSRGDRSYEQYF.

V usage is TRBV5-1 and J usage is TRBJ2-3, with 7 bases lining up with TRBD1. J gave up 0 bases and V 7 bases, and 2 bases lay outside the gene matches. Germline CDR1 is SGHRS and CDR2 is YFSETQ. There are 13 residues in the CDR3. CDR3 protein: CASGGQSTDTQYF. The CDR3 DNA is TGCGCCAGCGGGGGACAGAGCACAGATACGCAGTATTTT.

CDR3 amino acids: CASSLGRRDRGSVWETQYF. CDR3 bases: TGTGCCAGCAGCTTGGGGCGCCGGGACAGGGGGTCGGTTTGGGAGACCCAGTACTTC. The chain employs TRBV11-2 and TRBJ2-5, with 11 positions matching TRBD1. The CDR3 length is 19 residues. Looked up from germline, CDR1 is SGHAT and CDR2 is FQNNGV. V lost 3 bases, J lost 5 bases, and 17 bases stayed unmatched.

The J gene is TRBJ1-1, the V gene TRBV2; 8 bases match TRBD1. With V trimmed by 4 bases and J by 8 bases, 6 bases remained unmatched. The CDR3 length is 13 residues. Per the germline V gene, CDR1 is SNHLY and CDR2 is FYNNEI. CDR3 bases: TGTGCCAGCAGTGCAGGACAGGGTATAGAAGCTTTCTTT. This codes for CASSAGQGIEAFF.

The V and J genes are TRBV9 and TRBJ2-1; 10 positions match TRBD2. V gave up 2 bases and J gave up 8 bases; unmatched junction bases: 7. CDR1 and CDR2 from the germline V gene are SGDLS and YYNGEE. This CDR3 spans 15 amino acids. The CDR3 sequence is CASSVEGLALDEQFF. DNA for the CDR3: TGTGCCAGCAGCGTCGAGGGACTAGCGCTCGATGAGCAGTTCTTC.

V is TRBV28 and J is TRBJ1-4; the match to TRBD1 covers 9 bases. The V gene's germline CDR1 is MDHEN and CDR2 SYDVKM. The V and J ends lost 5 bases and 7 bases, in that order; junction bases with no gene match: 8. The CDR3 has 15 residues. The CDR3, as DNA: TGTGCCAGCAGTCCTCCGGGACAGGGTGGTGAAAAACTGTTTTTT. It translates to CASSPPGQGGEKLFF.

This chain links TRBV9 with TRBJ2-1; D is unclear. With 0 bases removed from V and 0 bases from J, the gap between germline ends came to 10 bases. The CDR3 covers 16 residues. In germline, CDR1 is SGDLS, CDR2 YYNGEE. CDR3 protein: CASSVDPVSSYNEQFF. In DNA, the CDR3 is TGTGCCAGCAGCGTAGACCCGGTTAGCTCCTACAATGAGCAGTTCTTC.

The chain has TRBV7-2 and TRBJ2-1; D might be TRBD1 (7 bases). Trimming pared 2 bases from V and 8 bases from J, leaving 13 bases between. The germline gives CDR1 SGHTA, CDR2 FQGNSA. The CDR3 length is 14 residues. This CDR3 is CASSLSGGFDEQFF. CDR3 in DNA: TGTGCCAGCAGCTTATCAGGGGGGTTCGATGAGCAGTTCTTC.

The V call is TRBV4-1, the J call TRBJ2-5; D ambiguous. Germline V CDR1 and CDR2: MGHRA, YSYEKL. This CDR3 contains 14 residues. V was cut by 4 bases and J by 6 bases, with 15 bases left in between. CDR3 region: CASSLPSRSKTQYF. The CDR3 nucleotides read TGCGCCAGCAGCCTGCCGTCCAGGTCGAAGACCCAGTACTTC.

The V and J genes are TRBV19 and TRBJ1-1; TRBD1 might be the D (5 bases). Germline lookup yields CDR1 LNHDA and CDR2 SQIVND (reference sequence). The germline V and J ends were trimmed by 7 bases and 1 base, with 10 bases remaining between them. The CDR3 totals 13 residues. In DNA, the CDR3 is TGTGCCAGTAAATGGAGGGGGAACACTGAAGCTTTCTTT. This codes for CASKWRGNTEAFF.

V is TRBV28 and J is TRBJ2-7, with a weak D call TRBD2 (6 bases). This CDR3 is 15 amino acids long. Germline V gene sequence: CDR1 MDHEN, CDR2 SYDVKM. V was trimmed by 5 bases and J by 4 bases, leaving 18 bases between them. The CDR3 sequence: CASSSRPGVSYEQYF. The CDR3 bases are TGTGCCAGCAGTAGCAGACCGGGGGTGTCGTACGAGCAGTACTTC.

This clone was detected only once. This rearrangement joins TRBV6-7 to TRBJ1-1; 7 positions match TRBD1. TRBV6-7 is designated an ORF whose function remains uncertain. The CDR3 covers 17 residues. V dropped 8 bases and J dropped 3; count of bases not matched to a gene: 18. The CDR3 protein is CASRIDRVLHRDTEAFF. The DNA for the CDR3 is TGTGCCAGCCGAATAGACAGGGTTCTTCACCGAGACACTGAAGCTTTCTTT.